One and the same sample provided the 20 T cell receptor beta chains below, sequenced in a study of blood T cell repertoires in COVID-19. Method: immunoSEQ multiplex PCR; TCRdb's copy keeps in-frame clones and lacks some. The data show more than 300,000 clones, with about 90% seen just once and less than 3.5% held by the top ten. The sample consisted of peripheral blood. The receptors were sampled from a woman aged 18-29 years who had recovered from COVID-19.

V gene TRBV11-3 combines with J gene TRBJ1-3; D perhaps matches TRBD1 (5 bases). Germline CDR1 is SGHNT and CDR2 is YENEEA. V was trimmed by 8 bases and J by 5 bases, leaving 13 bases between them. CDR3 length: 13 residues. The CDR3 region is CASARGGRNTIYF. CDR3 in DNA: TGTGCCAGCGCACGGGGGGGTCGAAACACCATATATTTT. Variable domain in full (rest from reference TRBV11-3 and TRBJ1-3): EAGVVQSPRYKIIEKKQPVAFWCNPISGHNTLYWYLQNLGQGPELLIRYENEEAVDDSQLPKDRFSAERLKGVDSTLKIQPAELGDSAVYLCASARGGRNTIYFGEGSWLTVV.

This chain connects TRBV7-2 to TRBJ2-1; 7 bases are shared with TRBD2. V shed 5 bases, J shed 6 bases, and the junction held 16 bases outside the gene matches. The CDR3 consists of 17 residues. The V gene's germline CDR1 is SGHTA and CDR2 FQGNSA. In nucleotides, the CDR3 is TGTGCCAGCAGCCGGGAAGGGAGGCGGGAGAGGGGCAATGAGCAGTTCTTC. Translated, it gives CASSREGRRERGNEQFF.

V and J are TRBV20-1 and TRBJ1-4; 9 nucleotides align to TRBD1. The CDR3 runs to 14 residues. CDR1 and CDR2 (germline): DFQATT, SNEGSKA (reference sequence). With V trimmed by 3 bases and J by 8 bases, 7 bases remained unmatched. CDR3 in DNA: TGCAGTGCTAGTGGACAGGGGAGATACGAAAAACTGTTTTTT. Encoded protein: CSASGQGRYEKLFF.

This chain's CDR3 is CASSVRTDTEAFF. The DNA for the CDR3 is TGTGCCAGCAGCGTCCGCACGGACACTGAAGCTTTCTTT. The V gene is TRBV9, the J gene TRBJ1-1; no definite D call. The CDR3 sequence is 13 residues long. V was shortened by 2 bases and J by 3 bases, with 8 bases between the two germline ends. The germline V gene encodes CDR1 SGDLS and CDR2 YYNGEE.

The chain employs TRBV5-4 and TRBJ1-2; 8 positions agree with TRBD1. Germline assignment: CDR1 SGHNT and CDR2 YYREEE (reference sequence). The CDR3 consists of 15 residues. J was trimmed by 4 bases and V by 1 base; bases with no gene match: 6. The CDR3 sequence: CASSLSSGGFYGYTF. CDR3 DNA sequence: TGTGCCAGCAGCTTGTCATCAGGGGGCTTCTATGGCTACACCTTC.

The J gene is TRBJ2-7, the V gene TRBV6-2 or TRBV6-3; perhaps TRBD1 as D (5 bases). This CDR3 has 15 amino acids. V was trimmed by 5 bases and J by 6 bases, leaving 20 bases between them. CDR1 and CDR2 (germline): MNHEY, SVGEGT. CDR3 protein: CASSIREPSPIEQYV. In nucleotides, the CDR3 is TGTGCCAGCAGTATCAGGGAACCGTCTCCGATCGAGCAGTACGTC.

The rearrangement joins TRBV5-8 to TRBJ1-2; D remains ambiguous. Trimming cost V 2 bases and J 7 bases, with 3 bases left between them. The germline gives CDR1 SGHTS, CDR2 YDEGEE. The CDR3 spans 10 residues. The CDR3 spells CASSFGGYTF. For the CDR3, the DNA is TGTGCCAGCAGCTTCGGTGGCTACACCTTC.

The chain carries TRBV27 and TRBJ1-4; 8 positions agree with TRBD1. V lost 3 bases, J lost 4 bases, and 4 bases stayed unmatched. Germline V CDR1 and CDR2: MNHEY, SMNVEV (reference sequence). The CDR3 is made up of 15 amino acids. CDR3 DNA: TGTGCCAGCAGTTTGACAGGGGCATTTAATGAAAAACTGTTTTTT. It translates to CASSLTGAFNEKLFF.

The chain's CDR3 is CASGAGGGNEQFF. CDR3 DNA: TGTGCCAGCGGAGCGGGAGGGGGAAATGAGCAGTTCTTC. The chain uses TRBV12-3 or TRBV12-4 and TRBJ2-1; 10 bases are shared with TRBD2. Trimming removed 8 bases from V and 7 bases from J; junction bases left unmatched: 5. The CDR3 sequence is 13 residues long.

The J gene is TRBJ2-1, the V gene TRBV5-1, with a tentative D call TRBD2 (5 bases). CDR3 size: 14 residues. In germline, CDR1 is SGHRS, CDR2 YFSETQ. The V and J ends lost 0 bases and 6 bases respectively, with 10 bases between them. The CDR3 loop is CASSLAYEGNEQFF. The CDR3 DNA reads as TGCGCCAGCAGCTTGGCCTATGAGGGCAATGAGCAGTTCTTC.

This clone has a single count. This chain joins TRBV4-2 and TRBJ1-6; 7 positions match TRBD1. CDR1 is LGHNA, CDR2 YNFKEQ, per germline. This CDR3 spans 15 amino acids. With V trimmed by 0 bases and J by 7 bases, 3 bases remained unmatched. The chain's CDR3 is CASSQDRTGNSPLHF. CDR3 DNA sequence: TGTGCCAGCAGCCAAGATCGGACAGGAAATTCACCCCTCCACTTT.

The gene calls are TRBV6-2 or TRBV6-3 and TRBJ1-2; 8 nucleotides align to TRBD1. The trim removed 5 bases at V and 4 bases at J, leaving 6 bases unmatched. The CDR3 extends over 14 amino acids. The V gene's germline CDR1 is MNHEY and CDR2 SVGEGT. In nucleotides, the CDR3 is TGTGCCAGCAGTGTCGCAGGGGGCAGCTATGGCTACACCTTC. Amino acid sequence: CASSVAGGSYGYTF.

This chain connects TRBV5-6 to TRBJ2-5; 14 bases fit TRBD2. V was clipped by 1 base and J by 4 bases; unmatched bases: 6. The germline CDR1 and CDR2 sequences are SGHDT and YYEEEE. This CDR3 is built from 17 residues. CDR3 protein: CASSLLTSGRASETQYF. The CDR3, as DNA: TGTGCCAGCAGCTTGTTGACTAGCGGGAGGGCCTCAGAGACCCAGTACTTC.

The chain uses TRBV19 and TRBJ1-2; TRBD1 is a possible D gene (6 bases). This CDR3 region has 14 residues. Trimming took 4 bases from V and 4 from J, leaving 13 bases between them. CDR1 is LNHDA, CDR2 SQIVND, per germline (reference sequence). Here the CDR3 DNA reads TGTGCCAGTAGTAGAAACAGGGTTTTCTATGGCTACACCTTC. Translating gives CASSRNRVFYGYTF.

J is TRBJ2-1 and V is TRBV5-1; 13 bases are a match to TRBD2. Germline CDR1 is SGHRS and CDR2 is YFSETQ. Trimming took 6 bases from V and 8 from J; bases not matched to a gene: 8. CDR3 size: 15 residues. CDR3 protein: CASNRRLAGGDEQFF. The CDR3, as DNA: TGCGCCAGCAACAGGAGACTAGCGGGAGGAGATGAGCAGTTCTTC.

V usage is TRBV19 and J usage is TRBJ1-2; 9 bases fit TRBD1. From germline, CDR1 is LNHDA and CDR2 SQIVND (reference sequence). V gave up 6 bases and J gave up 6 bases; unmatched junction bases: 5. The CDR3 length is 13 residues. CDR3 sequence: CASRDRGSDGYTF. The CDR3 nucleotides are TGTGCCAGTAGAGACAGGGGGAGCGATGGCTACACCTTC.

The genes are TRBV27 and TRBJ1-4; no clear D. The CDR3 contains 15 residues. CDR1 is MNHEY, CDR2 SMNVEV, per germline (reference sequence). Trimming stripped 3 bases from V and 0 bases from J, with 8 bases between. DNA for the CDR3: TGTGCCAGCAGTTTCAAGTCAGCAACTAATGAAAAACTGTTTTTT. Encoded protein: CASSFKSATNEKLFF.

The chain has TRBV19 and TRBJ1-1, with a possible D match to TRBD1 (6 bases). The length of the CDR3 is 13 residues. V dropped 6 bases and J dropped 5 bases, with 13 bases sitting between them. CDR1 and CDR2 from the germline V gene are LNHDA and SQIVND (reference sequence). In DNA form, the CDR3 reads TGTGCCAGTAGCTTAAAGACAGGAACTGAAGCTTTCTTT. Translation: CASSLKTGTEAFF.

Here the CDR3 DNA reads TGTGCCAGCAGCCAAGATGGCGAGGGGGCGAGTCCCTACGAGCAGTACGTC. Translation gives CASSQDGEGASPYEQYV. This chain joins TRBV14 and TRBJ2-7, with 7 bases lining up with TRBD1. The CDR3 extends over 17 amino acids. Germline V CDR1 and CDR2: SGHDN, FVKESK. With V trimmed by 0 bases and J by 2 bases, 10 bases remained unmatched.

This rearrangement joins TRBV11-2 to TRBJ2-1; 7 bases agree with TRBD2. CDR3 length equals 16 residues. CDR1 and CDR2 (germline): SGHAT, FQNNGV. J was trimmed by 1 base and V by 5 bases; bases with no gene match: 8. In DNA form, the CDR3 reads TGTGCCAGCAGCCGCAAAGCGGGATTTTCCTACAATGAGCAGTTCTTC. Amino acids: CASSRKAGFSYNEQFF.